Sequencing of this TCR beta chain was carried out in a study of cytotoxic CD8 clonotypes in ibrutinib-treated CLL. The wider study: Response sampling occurred after a median approximately eleven months of treatment (range 6 to 36).

As for this clone: Its antigen is unknown.

V lost 6 bases and J 3 bases, leaving 14 bases between the germline ends. The CDR3 has 14 amino acids. Germline V gene lookup returns CDR1 MNHNS and CDR2 SASEGT. Study-wide results and caveats: Sustained-remission and progressing patients diverged in sampling times. A rise in clonality was seen at ibrutinib response, and a fall back toward baseline was seen at progression.

Profiled with immunoSEQ multiplex PCR; TCRdb holds only in-frame clones, not every one. The sample holds approximately 57,000 clones, 56% seen once. The sample in question was PBMCs, obtained after 24 months of ibrutinib treatment. This receptor was identified in a human donor with chronic lymphocytic leukemia. J is TRBJ1-1 and V is TRBV6-1; a weak D match, TRBD1 (5 bases). CDR3 coding DNA: TGTGCCAGCAGGAGTATCTCGGGGCACACTGAAGCTTTCTTT. Protein sequence: CASRSISGHTEAFF.